Below are 27 T cell receptor beta chains sequenced from a single sample in a study of Graves' ophthalmopathy and Graves' hyperthyroidism. RNA transcripts provided the template for amplifying TCR beta CDR3 regions. HTBI-primed RT-PCR formed the first round, and a multiplex PCR formed the second. From the multiplex PCR reads, TCRdb called clonotypes with MiXCR, one entry per CDR3 protein. Of 600,000 to 950,000 distinct CDR3 sequences in the sample, approximately 40% were seen once. The sample was peripheral blood. Source of these receptors: an adult man with Graves' ophthalmopathy.

This chain uses TRBV27 with TRBJ2-7; the match to TRBD1 covers 8 bases. J lost 3 bases, V lost 4 bases, and 8 bases had no gene match. The CDR3 spans 15 residues. From germline, CDR1 is MNHEY and CDR2 SMNVEV (reference sequence). Here the CDR3 reads CASSSPGGHFYEQYF. The CDR3 bases are TGTGCCAGCAGTTCTCCAGGGGGCCACTTCTACGAGCAGTACTTC.

The V gene is TRBV7-2, the J gene TRBJ1-2; the D is unclear. This CDR3 is 13 amino acids long. The germline V and J ends were trimmed by 2 bases and 6 bases, with 10 bases remaining between them. In germline, CDR1 is SGHTA, CDR2 FQGNSA. For the CDR3, the DNA is TGTGCCAGCAGCTTAAGCCAGGCTGATGGCTACACCTTC. It specifies CASSLSQADGYTF.

This clonotype was counted many times. The chain uses TRBV15 and TRBJ2-5; possibly TRBD2 for D (5 bases). The V gene lost 8 bases and the J gene lost 5 bases, with 21 bases spanning the gap. The CDR3 is 15 amino acids. CDR1 is LNHNV, CDR2 YYDKDF, per germline (reference sequence). The chain's CDR3 is CATGFSGVGSETQYF. CDR3 nucleotides: TGTGCCACCGGTTTCTCCGGGGTAGGGTCGGAGACCCAGTACTTC.

This chain joins TRBV12-3 or TRBV12-4 and TRBJ1-2, with 7 nucleotides matching TRBD1. Trimming at V came to 6 bases and at J to 7 bases, leaving 11 bases not matched to a gene. This CDR3 has 14 residues. In DNA form, the CDR3 reads TGTGCCAGCAGCCAAGCACAGGGGTACGGTGGCTACACCTTC. Encoded protein: CASSQAQGYGGYTF.

The V and J genes are TRBV29-1 and TRBJ2-5; tentatively, D is TRBD2 (5 bases). The J call may be faulty, since TRBJ2-7 better matches the DNA end. Looked up from germline, CDR1 is SQVTM and CDR2 is ANQGSEA. This CDR3 is 13 amino acids long. The CDR3 region has the DNA TGCAGCGGGACTTCTGGGCCCTCAGACGAGCAGTACTTC. Its protein is CSGTSGPSDEQYF.

This clonotype was observed a few times. The rearrangement uses TRBV27 and TRBJ1-2; D might be TRBD1 (6 bases). The CDR3 spans 16 residues. Germline V lookup: CDR1 MNHEY, CDR2 SMNVEV (reference sequence). V dropped 1 base and J dropped 2 bases, with 14 bases sitting between them. CDR3 protein: CASSLWGGATNYGYTF. The CDR3 DNA follows: TGTGCCAGCAGTTTATGGGGGGGCGCGACAAACTATGGCTACACCTTC.

This clonotype was seen many times. The rearrangement uses TRBV20-1 and TRBJ1-1, with a weak D call TRBD1 (5 bases). The V and J ends lost 6 bases and 7 bases respectively, with 15 bases between them. Germline V gives CDR1 DFQATT, CDR2 SNEGSKA (reference sequence). The CDR3 length is 12 residues. This chain's CDR3 is CSAGPDAREAFF. Written as DNA, the CDR3 is TGCAGTGCGGGACCTGACGCTCGTGAAGCTTTCTTT.

The chain carries TRBV5-4 and TRBJ1-5; possible D gene TRBD1, 6 bases. CDR1 and CDR2 (germline): SGHNT, YYREEE (reference sequence). This CDR3 has 14 amino acids. V dropped 10 bases and J dropped 7 bases, with 21 bases sitting between them. For the CDR3, the DNA is TGTGCCTATCGACAGGATCAAATAGGCCAGCCCCAGCATTTT. It translates to CAYRQDQIGQPQHF.

This clonotype was counted ten times or more. V is TRBV29-1 and J is TRBJ1-2, with 8 bases fitting TRBD1. Germline values: CDR1 SQVTM, CDR2 ANQGSEA. The J segment lost 2 bases and the V segment lost 6 bases, leaving 8 bases of the junction unmatched. CDR3 length: 14 amino acids. As DNA, the CDR3 is TGCAGCGTACTAAGACAGGGGTTCAACTATGGCTACACCTTC. This encodes CSVLRQGFNYGYTF.

The count of this clonotype is one. Just one base apart from a much larger clone, this may be a read error. The chain carries TRBV7-9 and TRBJ1-5; D perhaps matches TRBD1 (6 bases). The CDR3 consists of 14 residues. In germline, CDR1 is SEHNR, CDR2 FQNEAQ (reference sequence). The DNA of the CDR3 is TGTGCCGGCAGCTTTACGGGGGCCCCTCAGCCCCAGCATTTT. Translation: CAGSFTGAPQPQHF.

This clonotype showed up just a few times. The chain links TRBV6-4 to TRBJ1-4; D unresolved. Germline V gives CDR1 MRHNA, CDR2 SNTAGT. This CDR3 is 12 amino acids long. V was cut by 3 bases and J by 7 bases, with 6 bases left in between. The CDR3 is CASSEESEKLFF. The CDR3 DNA is TGTGCCAGCAGTGAAGAGAGTGAAAAACTGTTTTTT.

This clonotype was counted between two and nine times. The chain uses TRBV28 and TRBJ2-5; 8 bases map to TRBD1. The germline V gene encodes CDR1 MDHEN and CDR2 SYDVKM. The J segment lost 5 bases and the V segment lost 6 bases, leaving 11 bases of the junction unmatched. The CDR3 runs 15 residues. The CDR3 protein is CASSSPGQGTETQYF. In DNA, the CDR3 is TGTGCCAGCAGCTCCCCCGGACAGGGCACGGAGACCCAGTACTTC. Variable domain in full (rest from reference TRBV28 and TRBJ2-5): DVKVTQSSRYLVKRTGEKVFLECVQDMDHENMFWYRQDPGLGLRLIYFSYDVKMKEKGDIPEGYSVSREKKERFSLILESASTNQTSMYLCASSSPGQGTETQYFGPGTRLLVL.

Remarks on this clonotype: Since a much larger clone is just one base distant, this may be a read error. No conserved phenylalanine or tryptophan is present at the end of the CDR3, so a read error is the likely explanation. The V gene is TRBV7-2, the J gene TRBJ1-6; D unclear. Germline V gene sequence: CDR1 SGHTA, CDR2 FQGNSA. The V gene lost 6 bases and the J gene lost 5 bases, with 14 bases spanning the gap. CDR3 length: 15 amino acids. Here the CDR3 DNA reads TGTGCCAGCAGTACGAGGCCGGGGAATAATTCACCCCTCCACTGT. Its translation is CASSTRPGNNSPLHC.

V and J are TRBV11-2 and TRBJ2-5, with 8 bases that match TRBD1. V dropped 5 bases and J dropped 1; count of bases not matched to a gene: 12. This CDR3 contains 17 residues. Looked up from germline, CDR1 is SGHAT and CDR2 is FQNNGV. For the CDR3, the DNA is TGTGCCAGCAGCCCCCGGACAGGGCCCGTAGGCCAAGAGACCCAGTACTTC. Amino acid sequence: CASSPRTGPVGQETQYF. The complete variable domain, with remaining parts taken from reference TRBV11-2 and TRBJ2-5, reads EAGVAQSPRYKIIEKRQSVAFWCNPISGHATLYWYQQILGQGPKLLIQFQNNGVVDDSQLPKDRFSAERLKGVDSTLKIQPAKLEDSAVYLCASSPRTGPVGQETQYFGPGTRLLVL.

The chain uses TRBV7-9 and TRBJ2-2, with a possible D match to TRBD1 (6 bases). Trimming removed 3 bases from V and 0 bases from J, with 8 bases in between. Germline V gene lookup returns CDR1 SEHNR and CDR2 FQNEAQ (reference sequence). The CDR3 has 15 amino acids. The chain's CDR3 is CASSFGTSNTGELFF. The CDR3 DNA follows: TGTGCCAGCAGCTTCGGGACATCGAACACCGGGGAGCTGTTTTTT.

This chain links TRBV15 with TRBJ2-7, with TRBD1 matching 8 bases. Germline CDR1 and CDR2: LNHNV and YYDKDF (reference sequence). This CDR3 comprises 15 residues. The trim removed 4 bases at V and 4 bases at J, leaving 9 bases unmatched. CDR3 in DNA: TGTGCCACCAGCATAAGCAGGACAGGGATTTACGAGCAGTACTTC. Protein: CATSISRTGIYEQYF.

The rearrangement joins TRBV6-1 to TRBJ1-3, with TRBD1 as a possible D gene (6 bases). The germline V gene has CDR1 MNHNS and CDR2 SASEGT. V was trimmed by 5 bases and J by 2 bases, leaving 13 bases between them. There are 15 residues in the CDR3. Here the CDR3 reads CASSYSGTTGNTIYF. The CDR3 DNA reads TGTGCCAGCAGTTATTCAGGGACAACTGGAAACACCATATATTTT.

V is TRBV4-1 and J is TRBJ1-5; tentative D call: TRBD1 (5 bases). The CDR3 totals 13 residues. V was cut by 5 bases and J by 2 bases, with 7 bases left in between. CDR1 MGHRA and CDR2 YSYEKL come from the germline V gene. CDR3 bases: TGCGCCAGCAGCAAGACAGGCAATCAGCCCCAGCATTTT. Translation gives CASSKTGNQPQHF.

J is TRBJ2-7 and V is TRBV5-6; 9 bases line up with TRBD1. The junction had 13 bases not matched to a gene; V was cut back by 6 bases and J by 6 bases. The CDR3 length is 15 residues. Germline V gene lookup returns CDR1 SGHDT and CDR2 YYEEEE. The CDR3 region has the DNA TGTGCCAGCACCCCCAGCTGGGACAGGGATCCCGAGCAGTACTTC. Its translation is CASTPSWDRDPEQYF.

This clonotype came up a few times. The chain recombines TRBV5-1 with TRBJ2-7, with D possibly TRBD2 on 5 matching bases. The V gene's germline CDR1 is SGHRS and CDR2 YFSETQ. CDR3 length: 14 amino acids. V was cut by 0 bases and J by 6 bases, with 13 bases left in between. The DNA for the CDR3 is TGCGCCAGCAGCTTGGTCCCCGTAGCGTCCGAGCAGTACTTC. It specifies CASSLVPVASEQYF. The whole variable domain, remainder taken from reference TRBV5-1 and TRBJ2-7, is KAGVTQTPRYLIKTRGQQVTLSCSPISGHRSVSWYQQTPGQGLQFLFEYFSETQRNKGNFPGRFSGRQFSNSRSEMNVSTLELGDSALYLCASSLVPVASEQYFGPGTRLTVT.

CDR3 in DNA: TGTGCCAGCAGCCAAGAATTGGGCTCTGGAAACACCATATATTTT. Translation gives CASSQELGSGNTIYF. This rearrangement joins TRBV25-1 to TRBJ1-3; D is undetermined. The V gene's germline CDR1 is MGHDK and CDR2 SYGVNS. V was cut by 6 bases and J by 0 bases, with 12 bases left in between. The CDR3 is 15 residues long.

This clonotype was picked up many times. The J gene is TRBJ1-2, the V gene TRBV9, with TRBD1 matching over 8 bases. V shed 3 bases and J 8 bases; nucleotides not matched to a gene: 9. The CDR3 contains 14 residues. The V gene's germline CDR1 is SGDLS and CDR2 YYNGEE. The CDR3: CASSATGQGGGYTF. CDR3 nucleotide sequence: TGTGCCAGCAGCGCCACAGGACAGGGAGGCGGCTACACCTTC.

This clonotype was counted at least ten times. The J gene is TRBJ1-6, the V gene TRBV5-1; weak D call: TRBD1 (5 bases). The V gene lost 5 bases and the J gene lost 15 bases, with 21 bases spanning the gap. The CDR3 loop spans 14 amino acids. Per germline, CDR1 SGHRS and CDR2 YFSETQ. CDR3 protein: CASRGEGRRRLLHF. The CDR3 region has the DNA TGCGCCAGCAGAGGGGAGGGCCGGCGGCGACTCCTCCACTTT. Filled out from reference TRBV5-1 and TRBJ1-6, the complete variable domain reads KAGVTQTPRYLIKTRGQQVTLSCSPISGHRSVSWYQQTPGQGLQFLFEYFSETQRNKGNFPGRFSGRQFSNSRSEMNVSTLELGDSALYLCASRGEGRRRLLHFGNGTRLTVT.

Only a few counts were recorded for this clonotype. The V and J genes are TRBV19 and TRBJ1-1, with D unresolved. The length of the CDR3 is 13 residues. Germline V gene sequence: CDR1 LNHDA, CDR2 SQIVND (reference sequence). Deletions cut 8 bases from V and 0 bases from J, with 10 bases between. Here the CDR3 reads CASGPEMNTEAFF. In nucleotides, the CDR3 is TGTGCCAGTGGCCCAGAGATGAACACTGAAGCTTTCTTT.

This clonotype was observed a few times. The rearrangement links TRBV9 to TRBJ2-5; 11 bases are a match to TRBD2. This CDR3 spans 18 amino acids. V lost 6 bases and J lost 5; bases outside the gene matches: 18. CDR1 is SGDLS and CDR2 is YYNGEE in the germline V gene. CDR3 DNA: TGTGCCAGCACCTTTGGCACTAGCGGGGGAATCGGTTCGGAGACCCAGTACTTC. It codes for CASTFGTSGGIGSETQYF.

The chain recombines TRBV29-1 with TRBJ2-7; 7 nucleotides match TRBD1. This CDR3 contains 13 residues. Per germline, CDR1 SQVTM and CDR2 ANQGSEA. V dropped 8 bases and J dropped 6; count of bases not matched to a gene: 13. The CDR3 DNA follows: TGCAGCTACTCCGGGACAGAGGGCGTCGAGCAGTACTTC. Translation: CSYSGTEGVEQYF.

The table lists this clonotype with a few counts. The V and J genes are TRBV19 and TRBJ2-7, with a tentative D call TRBD2 (6 bases). Germline V gene lookup returns CDR1 LNHDA and CDR2 SQIVND (reference sequence). V gave up 5 bases and J gave up 3 bases, with 11 bases separating them. The CDR3 is made up of 13 amino acids. The CDR3 protein is CASSLGLLYEQYF. CDR3 nucleotides: TGTGCCAGTAGTTTAGGACTACTCTACGAGCAGTACTTC.